These 17 T cell receptor beta chains share one sample of origin, sequenced in a study of post-analysis software for immune sequencing data. Regarding the study as a whole: Four or five TRBV segments (TRBV5-6, TRBV5-1 and TRBV20-1 among them) occurred more frequently in patients than in controls.

Each TCR beta cDNA library carried unique molecular identifiers. TCRdb processed the PCR reads anew with MiXCR; each CDR3 protein has one entry. In the table there are around 500,000 distinct CDR3 sequences, 30% to 40% of which are singletons. Their antigen targets remain unknown. Input material: blood. The receptors were sampled from a girl aged 2-17 years with multiple sclerosis.

This rearrangement joins TRBV9 to TRBJ2-7; D unresolved. V was shortened by 3 bases and J by 3 bases, with 16 bases between the two germline ends. Germline V gene lookup returns CDR1 SGDLS and CDR2 YYNGEE. The CDR3 sequence is 15 residues long. The CDR3 loop is CASSAHAERYYEQYF. The CDR3 nucleotides are TGTGCCAGCAGCGCTCACGCGGAAAGGTACTACGAGCAGTACTTC.

The sample holds a few counts of this clonotype. The chain recombines TRBV5-1 with TRBJ1-6; TRBD1 is a possible D gene (5 bases). Between the trimmed V and J ends, which lost 4 bases and 6 bases, there was a span of 17 bases. This CDR3 contains 16 residues. CDR1 is SGHRS, CDR2 YFSETQ, per germline. CDR3 bases: TGCGCCAGCAGCCTCTCAACCCGGGGGTTTAATTCACCCCTCCACTTT. This sequence encodes CASSLSTRGFNSPLHF.

The chain has TRBV29-1 and TRBJ1-2; tentatively, D is TRBD1 (5 bases). Germline lookup yields CDR1 SQVTM and CDR2 ANQGSEA. The CDR3 runs to 15 residues. V was shortened by 3 bases and J by 0 bases, with 14 bases between the two germline ends. The CDR3 DNA is TGCAGCGTTGATGGGGGTTCGAAACCTAACTATGGCTACACCTTC. It yields the protein CSVDGGSKPNYGYTF.

This chain uses TRBV29-1 with TRBJ2-4; 13 bases map to TRBD2. V shed 5 bases and J 7 bases; nucleotides not matched to a gene: 5. This CDR3 region has 14 residues. Germline loops: CDR1 SQVTM, CDR2 ANQGSEA. The CDR3 region has the DNA TGCAGCGTTAAACTAGCGGGGGGGCGGAACATTCAGTACTTC. The encoded protein is CSVKLAGGRNIQYF.

On this clonotype: At one of its ends the junction is not consistent with the germline gene, which may arise from a read error. CDR3 sequence: CASSCQRGVDMQYF. CDR3 nucleotide sequence: TGTGCCAGCAGTTGTCAAAGGGGGGTGGATATGCAGTATTTT. This rearrangement joins TRBV12-3 or TRBV12-4 to TRBJ2-3, with D possibly called TRBD1 or TRBD2 (6 bases each). This CDR3 comprises 14 residues.

The V call is TRBV12-3 or TRBV12-4, the J call TRBJ1-5, with TRBD1 matching 10 bases. The junction had 9 bases not matched to a gene; V was cut back by 4 bases and J by 6 bases. This CDR3 has 16 amino acids. Here the CDR3 reads CASSYSGTGDGQPQHF. The CDR3 DNA follows: TGTGCCAGCAGTTACTCCGGGACAGGGGACGGTCAGCCCCAGCATTTT.

This clonotype has a handful of counts. V and J are TRBV4-1 and TRBJ2-4, with 7 positions matching TRBD2. The CDR3 length is 17 residues. CDR1 is MGHRA, CDR2 YSYEKL, per germline. Trimming cost V 4 bases and J 0 bases; bases outside gene matches: 9. DNA of the CDR3: TGCGCCAGCAGCCCATTGGGGGGGTTTCTAGCCAAAAACATTCAGTACTTC. Protein: CASSPLGGFLAKNIQYF.

This clonotype was observed a few times. The CDR3 sequence: CATSRPLAGQETQYF. CDR3 DNA: TGTGCCACCAGCAGACCTCTAGCGGGCCAAGAGACCCAGTACTTC. This sequence joins TRBV15 and TRBJ2-5; 8 nucleotides align to TRBD2. Germline loops: CDR1 LNHNV, CDR2 YYDKDF (reference sequence). The V gene end was trimmed by 2 bases and the J gene end by 1 base; junction bases not matched to a gene: 3. This CDR3 comprises 15 residues.

This chain links TRBV28 with TRBJ2-1, with 7 positions matching TRBD2. The ends lost 6 bases at V and 4 bases at J; junction bases unmatched: 12. Germline CDR1 MDHEN, CDR2 SYDVKM. This CDR3 comprises 16 residues. CDR3 DNA sequence: TGTGCCAGCAGCCGCACTCAGGCTAGCGGATACAATGAGCAGTTCTTC. It translates to CASSRTQASGYNEQFF.

The chain employs TRBV5-1 and TRBJ2-1, with TRBD2 identical over 7 bases. The V and J ends lost 3 bases and 3 bases, in that order; junction bases with no gene match: 6. The V gene's germline CDR1 is SGHRS and CDR2 YFSETQ. CDR3 size: 15 residues. In nucleotides, the CDR3 is TGCGCCAGCAGCTCGGCGGGCGGGGGCTACAATGAGCAGTTCTTC. It is translated as CASSSAGGGYNEQFF.

J is TRBJ1-2 and V is TRBV29-1, with TRBD1 matching over 7 bases. The CDR3 spans 12 residues. Germline assignment: CDR1 SQVTM and CDR2 ANQGSEA. Trimming cost V 4 bases and J 8 bases; bases outside gene matches: 7. The CDR3 protein is CSVGGTVHGYTF. DNA of the CDR3: TGCAGCGTTGGGGGGACAGTGCACGGCTACACCTTC.

The rearrangement links TRBV7-3 to TRBJ2-1; 9 nucleotides match TRBD2. Germline values: CDR1 SGHTA, CDR2 FQGTGA. This CDR3 has 18 residues. V shed 5 bases and J 2 bases; nucleotides not matched to a gene: 13. CDR3 DNA sequence: TGTGCCAGCAGCGCCACGCCCGGAGCGGGGGGAACCTACAATGAGCAGTTCTTC. Translation gives CASSATPGAGGTYNEQFF.

This clonotype was counted only a few times. V usage is TRBV7-2 and J usage is TRBJ2-3; TRBD2 agrees at 8 bases. The CDR3 spans 14 residues. Looked up from germline, CDR1 is SGHTA and CDR2 is FQGNSA. V gave up 5 bases and J gave up 3 bases; unmatched junction bases: 4. CDR3 in amino acids: CASSNRLATDTQYF. CDR3 DNA: TGTGCCAGCAGCAATCGACTAGCGACAGATACGCAGTATTTT. Together with reference TRBV7-2 and TRBJ2-3, the CDR3 gives the full variable domain: GAGVSQSPSNKVTEKGKDVELRCDPISGHTALYWYRQSLGQGLEFLIYFQGNSAPDKSGLPSDRFSAERTGGSVSTLTIQRTQQEDSAVYLCASSNRLATDTQYFGPGTRLTVL.

The V gene is TRBV10-3, the J gene TRBJ2-5; 8 bases align to TRBD2. V lost 2 bases to trimming and J lost 5 bases; unmatched junction nucleotides: 4. CDR1 is ENHRY and CDR2 is SYGVKD in the germline V gene. The CDR3 runs 14 residues. The CDR3 DNA is TGTGCCATCAGTGAGGGACTAGCTGGCGAGACCCAGTACTTC. Translating it yields CAISEGLAGETQYF.

The genes are TRBV11-2 and TRBJ1-2; 10 nucleotides line up with TRBD1. Per germline, CDR1 SGHAT and CDR2 FQNNGV. With 4 bases clipped from V and 5 bases from J, the junction kept 4 bases outside the gene matches. The CDR3 has 14 residues. CDR3 residues: CASSSWDRGYGYTF. The CDR3 DNA sequence: TGTGCCAGCAGCTCCTGGGACAGGGGTTATGGCTACACCTTC.

The chain employs TRBV6-5 and TRBJ2-5, with D possibly being TRBD2 (6 bases). The J call may be wrong; the DNA end is better matched by TRBJ2-7. The germline V gene has CDR1 MNHEY and CDR2 SVGAGI. The CDR3 spans 14 residues. CDR3 nucleotides: TGTGCCAGCACCTATCCGGGGGAGCCAAGCGAGCAGTACTTC. This translates into CASTYPGEPSEQYF.

This clonotype was seen at least ten times. V gene TRBV29-1 combines with J gene TRBJ2-3; D remains ambiguous. Germline V lookup: CDR1 SQVTM, CDR2 ANQGSEA. V dropped 2 bases and J dropped 0 bases, with 3 bases sitting between them. The CDR3 spans 12 residues. The CDR3 nucleotides read TGCAGCGTTGAACCTAGCACAGATACGCAGTATTTT. This encodes CSVEPSTDTQYF.